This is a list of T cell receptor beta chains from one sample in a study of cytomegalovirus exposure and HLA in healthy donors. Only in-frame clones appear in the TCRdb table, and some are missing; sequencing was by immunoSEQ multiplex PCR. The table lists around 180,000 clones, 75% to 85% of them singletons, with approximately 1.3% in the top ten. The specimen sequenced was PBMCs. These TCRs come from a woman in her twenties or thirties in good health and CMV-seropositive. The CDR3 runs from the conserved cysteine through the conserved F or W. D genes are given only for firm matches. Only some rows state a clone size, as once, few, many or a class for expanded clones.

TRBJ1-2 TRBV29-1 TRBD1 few TGCAGCGTTGAAAGGGACAGGGGTACCTTTGACTACACCTTC CSVERDRGTFDYTF
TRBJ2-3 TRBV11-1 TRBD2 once TGTGCCAGCAGCGCTAGACTAGCGGGAGTGTCAGATACGCAGTATTTT CASSARLAGVSDTQYF
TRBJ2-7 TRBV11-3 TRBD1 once TGTGCCAGCAGCTTCATGGACAGGGGATACGAGCAGTACTTC CASSFMDRGYEQYF
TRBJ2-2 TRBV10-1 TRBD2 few TGCGCCACCCAGCGGCTAGCGGAGGAGACCGGGGAGCTGTTTTTT CATQRLAEETGELFF
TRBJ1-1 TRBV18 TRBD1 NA TGTGCCAGCTCACCCACAGGGGGTACCACTGAAGCTTTCTTT CASSPTGGTTEAFF
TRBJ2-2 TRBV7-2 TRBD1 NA TGTGCCAGCAGCTTAACAGGGGGGTCCACCGGGGAGCTGTTTTTT CASSLTGGSTGELFF
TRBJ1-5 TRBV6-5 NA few TGTGCCAGCAGTCCCGGGGGGAAAAGTCAGCCCCAGCATTTT CASSPGGKSQPQHF
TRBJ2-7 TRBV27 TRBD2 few TGTGCCAGCAGTCCGACTAGCTTTGGCTACGAGCAGTACTTC CASSPTSFGYEQYF
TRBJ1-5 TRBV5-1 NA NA TGCGCCAGCAGCCCGGAGATCAATCAGCCCCAGCATTTT CASSPEINQPQHF
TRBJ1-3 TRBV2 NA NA TGTGCCAGCAGTGACTCTTCTGGAAACACCATATATTTT CASSDSSGNTIYF
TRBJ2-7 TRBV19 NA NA TGTGCCAGTAGTCTCCGTGAGCACCACTCCTACGAGCAGTACTTC CASSLREHHSYEQYF
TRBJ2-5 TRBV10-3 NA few TGTGCCATCAGTGGAGCGCCCCAAGAGACCCAGTACTTC CAISGAPQETQYF
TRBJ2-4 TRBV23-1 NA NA TGCGCCAGCACATCGCCACAGGCCAAAAACATTCAGTACTTC CASTSPQAKNIQYF
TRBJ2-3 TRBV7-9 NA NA TGTTCCAGCACCTCAGATACGCAGTATTTT CSSTSDTQYF
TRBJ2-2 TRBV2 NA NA TGTGCCAGCCTTCCCCGAGGGAACACCGGGGAGCTGTTTTTT CASLPRGNTGELFF
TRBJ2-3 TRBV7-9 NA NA TGTGCCAGCAGCTTATCCACTAGCTCAGATACGCAGTATTTT CASSLSTSSDTQYF
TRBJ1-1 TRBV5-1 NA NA TGCGCCAGCAGCATAGGGGTGAACACTGAAGCTTTCTTT CASSIGVNTEAFF
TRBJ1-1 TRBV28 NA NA TGTGCCAGCAGTTTGATGAGTGGCCGGGACACTGAAGCTTTCTTT CASSLMSGRDTEAFF